This T cell receptor beta chain was recorded in a study of CD8 T cells in Susac syndrome. The CDR3 spans 13 residues. V dropped 8 bases and J dropped 3 bases, with 12 bases sitting between them. Random hexamers served to reverse transcribe roughly 0.5 to 1 ug RNA. TCR beta CDR3 was amplified by immunoSEQ multiplex PCR. This amplification extended across 54 Vbeta and 13 Jbeta segments. Using its own MiXCR run on the immunoSEQ multiplex PCR reads, TCRdb lists one record per CDR3 protein. Among 200,000 to 250,000 distinct CDR3 sequences listed, roughly 93% were seen once. Blood CD8+ and CD4+ T cells underwent high-throughput TCR beta sequencing. The multiple sclerosis controls comprised treatment-naive patients whose relapsing-remitting disease was stable or active. Through negative isolation, CD4+ and CD8+ T cells were obtained, while TEMRA cells were enriched using FACS.

V gene TRBV12-3 or TRBV12-4 combines with J gene TRBJ2-3, with D possibly being TRBD1 (5 bases). Sequenced sample: CD4+ T cells from PBMCs. The sequence derives from a human donor with multiple sclerosis. Here the CDR3 reads CASWPGKTDTQYF. The CDR3 nucleotides read TGTGCCAGCTGGCCAGGGAAAACAGATACGCAGTATTTT.